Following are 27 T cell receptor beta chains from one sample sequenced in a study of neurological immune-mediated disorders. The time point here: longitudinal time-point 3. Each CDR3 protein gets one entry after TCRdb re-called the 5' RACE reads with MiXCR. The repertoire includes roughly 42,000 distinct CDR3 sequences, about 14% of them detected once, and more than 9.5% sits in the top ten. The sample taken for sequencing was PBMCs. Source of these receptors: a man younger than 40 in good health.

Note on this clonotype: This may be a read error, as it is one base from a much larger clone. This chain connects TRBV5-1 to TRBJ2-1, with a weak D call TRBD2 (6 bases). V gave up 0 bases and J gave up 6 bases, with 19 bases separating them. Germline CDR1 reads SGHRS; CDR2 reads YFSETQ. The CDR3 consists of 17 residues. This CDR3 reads CASSLGPSWRAGNEQFF. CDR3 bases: TGCGCCAGCAGCTTGGGTCCTAGCTGGAGGGCCGGCAATGAGCAGTTCTTC.

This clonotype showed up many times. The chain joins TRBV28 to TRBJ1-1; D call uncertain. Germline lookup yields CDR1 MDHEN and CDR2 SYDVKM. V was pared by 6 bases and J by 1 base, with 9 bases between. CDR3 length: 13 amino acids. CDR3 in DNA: TGTGCCAGCAGGATGTGGGGGAACACTGAAGCTTTCTTT. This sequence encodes CASRMWGNTEAFF.

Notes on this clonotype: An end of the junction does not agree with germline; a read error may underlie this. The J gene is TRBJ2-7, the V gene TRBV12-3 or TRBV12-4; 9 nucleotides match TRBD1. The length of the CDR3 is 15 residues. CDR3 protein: CASSRTGVGSYEQNF. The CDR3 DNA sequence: TGTGCCAGCAGTAGGACAGGGGTTGGTTCCTACGAACAGAACTTC.

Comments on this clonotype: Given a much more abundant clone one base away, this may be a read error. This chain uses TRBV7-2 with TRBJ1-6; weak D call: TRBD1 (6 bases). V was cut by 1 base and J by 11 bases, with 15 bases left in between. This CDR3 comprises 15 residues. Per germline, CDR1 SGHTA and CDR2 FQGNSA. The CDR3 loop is CASSLGGAGRPPLHF. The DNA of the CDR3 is TGTGCCAGCAGCTTAGGGGGGGCAGGGCGGCCACCCCTCCACTTT.

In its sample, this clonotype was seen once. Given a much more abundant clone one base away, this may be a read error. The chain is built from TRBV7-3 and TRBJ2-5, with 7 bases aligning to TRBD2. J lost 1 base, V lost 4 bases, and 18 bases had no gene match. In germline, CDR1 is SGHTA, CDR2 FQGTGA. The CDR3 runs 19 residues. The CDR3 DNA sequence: TGTGCCAGCAGCTCCAGCGGGACTATCGGGGCCCAGTCCCAAGAGACCCAGTACTTC. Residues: CASSSSGTIGAQSQETQYF.

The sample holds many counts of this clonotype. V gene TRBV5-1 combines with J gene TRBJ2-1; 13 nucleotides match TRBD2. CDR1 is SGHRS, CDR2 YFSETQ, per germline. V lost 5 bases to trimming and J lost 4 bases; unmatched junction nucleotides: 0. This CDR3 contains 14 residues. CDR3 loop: CASRLAGGYNEQFF. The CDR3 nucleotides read TGCGCCAGCAGACTAGCGGGAGGGTACAATGAGCAGTTCTTC.

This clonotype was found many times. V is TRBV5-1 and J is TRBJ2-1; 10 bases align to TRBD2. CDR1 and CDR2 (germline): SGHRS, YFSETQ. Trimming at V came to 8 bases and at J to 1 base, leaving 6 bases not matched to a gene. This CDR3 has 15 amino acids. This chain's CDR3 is CASFLAGGSYNEQFF. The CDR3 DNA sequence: TGCGCCAGTTTTTTAGCGGGAGGATCCTACAATGAGCAGTTCTTC.

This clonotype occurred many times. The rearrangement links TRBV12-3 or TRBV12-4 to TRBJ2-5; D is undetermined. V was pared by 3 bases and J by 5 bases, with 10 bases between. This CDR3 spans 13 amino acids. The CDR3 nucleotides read TGTGCCAGCAGTTTCTCGGGCCGGGAGACCCAGTACTTC. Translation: CASSFSGRETQYF.

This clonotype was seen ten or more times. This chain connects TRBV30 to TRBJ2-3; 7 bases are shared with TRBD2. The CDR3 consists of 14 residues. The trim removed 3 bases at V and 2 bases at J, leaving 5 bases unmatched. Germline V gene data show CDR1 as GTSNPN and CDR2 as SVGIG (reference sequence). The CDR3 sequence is CAWRGTTTTDTQYF. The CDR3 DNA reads TGTGCCTGGAGGGGGACTACCACCACAGATACGCAGTATTTT.

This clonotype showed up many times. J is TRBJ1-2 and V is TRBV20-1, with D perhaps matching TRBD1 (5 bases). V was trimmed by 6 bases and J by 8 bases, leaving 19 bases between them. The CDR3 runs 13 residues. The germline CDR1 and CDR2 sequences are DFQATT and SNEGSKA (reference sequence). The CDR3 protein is CSARGGAPRGYTF. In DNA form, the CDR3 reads TGCAGTGCGAGGGGCGGGGCCCCGAGGGGCTACACCTTC.

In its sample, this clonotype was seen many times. CDR3 bases: TGCAGTGCCACCGAACTCGGGACTAGCGGAAAGGATGAGCAGTTCTTC. Its translation: CSATELGTSGKDEQFF. The chain employs TRBV20-1 and TRBJ2-1; the match to TRBD2 covers 11 bases. Looked up from germline, CDR1 is DFQATT and CDR2 is SNEGSKA (reference sequence). The J segment lost 8 bases and the V segment lost 6 bases, leaving 15 bases of the junction unmatched. This CDR3 is built from 16 residues.

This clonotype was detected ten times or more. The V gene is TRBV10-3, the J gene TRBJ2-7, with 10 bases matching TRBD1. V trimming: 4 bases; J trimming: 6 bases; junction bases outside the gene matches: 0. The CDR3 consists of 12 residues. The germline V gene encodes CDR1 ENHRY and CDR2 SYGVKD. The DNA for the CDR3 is TGTGCCATCAGTGGGACAGGGGGCGAGCAGTACTTC. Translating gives CAISGTGGEQYF.

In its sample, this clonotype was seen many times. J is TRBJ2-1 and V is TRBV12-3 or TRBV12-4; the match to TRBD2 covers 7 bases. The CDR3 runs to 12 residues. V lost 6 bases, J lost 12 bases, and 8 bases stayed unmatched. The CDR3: CASSIAGDRQFF. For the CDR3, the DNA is TGTGCCAGCAGCATTGCGGGGGATCGGCAGTTCTTC.

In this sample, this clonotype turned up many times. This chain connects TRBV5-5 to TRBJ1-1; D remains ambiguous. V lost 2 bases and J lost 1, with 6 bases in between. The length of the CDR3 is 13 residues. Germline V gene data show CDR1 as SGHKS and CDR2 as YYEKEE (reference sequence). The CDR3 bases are TGTGCCAGCAGCTTAACAGCGAACACTGAAGCTTTCTTT. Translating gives CASSLTANTEAFF.

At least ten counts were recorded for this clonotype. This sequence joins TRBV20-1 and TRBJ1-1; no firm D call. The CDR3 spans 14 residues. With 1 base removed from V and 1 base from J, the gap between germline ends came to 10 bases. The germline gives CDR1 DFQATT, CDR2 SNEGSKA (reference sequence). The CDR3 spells CSARGPAANTEAFF. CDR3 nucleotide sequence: TGCAGTGCTAGAGGACCGGCGGCGAACACTGAAGCTTTCTTT.

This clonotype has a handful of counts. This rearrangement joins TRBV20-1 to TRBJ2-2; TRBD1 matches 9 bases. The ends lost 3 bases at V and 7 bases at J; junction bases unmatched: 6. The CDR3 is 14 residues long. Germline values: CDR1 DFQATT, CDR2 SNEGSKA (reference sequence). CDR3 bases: TGCAGTGCTAGGGCGACAGGGGGGAGCGGGGAGCTGTTTTTT. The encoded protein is CSARATGGSGELFF.

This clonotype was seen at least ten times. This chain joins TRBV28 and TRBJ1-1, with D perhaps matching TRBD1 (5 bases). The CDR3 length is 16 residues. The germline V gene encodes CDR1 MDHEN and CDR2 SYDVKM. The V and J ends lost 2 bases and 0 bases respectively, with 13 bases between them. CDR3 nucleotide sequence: TGTGCCAGCAGTTTAATGCAGGGCGGGATGAACACTGAAGCTTTCTTT. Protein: CASSLMQGGMNTEAFF.

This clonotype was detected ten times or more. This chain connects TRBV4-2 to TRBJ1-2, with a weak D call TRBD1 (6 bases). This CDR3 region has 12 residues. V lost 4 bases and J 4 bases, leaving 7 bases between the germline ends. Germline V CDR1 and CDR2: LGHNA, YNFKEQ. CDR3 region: CASSPGVYGYTF. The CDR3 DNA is TGTGCCAGCAGCCCAGGGGTCTATGGCTACACCTTC.

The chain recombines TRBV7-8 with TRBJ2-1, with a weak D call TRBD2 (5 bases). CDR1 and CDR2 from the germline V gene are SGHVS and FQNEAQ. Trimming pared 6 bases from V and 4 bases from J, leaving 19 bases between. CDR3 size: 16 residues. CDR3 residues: CASRPNTGKGYNEQFF. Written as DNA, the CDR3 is TGTGCCAGCAGACCTAACACGGGAAAGGGATACAATGAGCAGTTCTTC.

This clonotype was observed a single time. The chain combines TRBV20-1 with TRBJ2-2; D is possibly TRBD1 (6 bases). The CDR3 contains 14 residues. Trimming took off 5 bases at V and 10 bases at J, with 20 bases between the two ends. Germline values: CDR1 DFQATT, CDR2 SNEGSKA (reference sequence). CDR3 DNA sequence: TGCAGTGCTGCTCGACTTACAGGGTCCGAGGAGCTGTTTTTT. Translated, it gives CSAARLTGSEELFF.

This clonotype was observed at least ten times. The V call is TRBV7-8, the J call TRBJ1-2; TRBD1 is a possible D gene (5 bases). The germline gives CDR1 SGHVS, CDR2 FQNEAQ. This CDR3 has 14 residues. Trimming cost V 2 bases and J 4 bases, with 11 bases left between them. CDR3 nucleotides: TGTGCCAGCAGCTTAAATCAGGGAGGCTATGGCTACACCTTC. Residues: CASSLNQGGYGYTF.

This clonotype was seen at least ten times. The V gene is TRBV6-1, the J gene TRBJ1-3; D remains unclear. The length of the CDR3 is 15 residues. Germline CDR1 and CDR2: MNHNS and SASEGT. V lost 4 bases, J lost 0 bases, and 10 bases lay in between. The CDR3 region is CASSAFPSSGNTIYF. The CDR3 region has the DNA TGTGCCAGCAGTGCTTTCCCGAGCTCTGGAAACACCATATATTTT.

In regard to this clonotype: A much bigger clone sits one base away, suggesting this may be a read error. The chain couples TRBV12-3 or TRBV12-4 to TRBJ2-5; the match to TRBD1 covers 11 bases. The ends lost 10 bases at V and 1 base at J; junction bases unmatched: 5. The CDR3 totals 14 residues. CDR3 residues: CAIGGTGGQETQYF. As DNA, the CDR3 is TGTGCCATCGGGGGGACAGGGGGCCAAGAGACCCAGTACTTC.

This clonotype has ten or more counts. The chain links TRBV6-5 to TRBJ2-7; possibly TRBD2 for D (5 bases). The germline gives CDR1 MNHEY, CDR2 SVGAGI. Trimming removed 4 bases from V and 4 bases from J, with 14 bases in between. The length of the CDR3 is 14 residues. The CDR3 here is CASSFAGRAYEQYF. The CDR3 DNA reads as TGTGCCAGCAGTTTTGCGGGCAGAGCTTACGAGCAGTACTTC.

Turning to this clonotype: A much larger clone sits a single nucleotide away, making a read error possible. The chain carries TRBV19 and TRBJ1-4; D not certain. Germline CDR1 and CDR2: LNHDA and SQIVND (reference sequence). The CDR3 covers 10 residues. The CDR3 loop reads CVSRAEKLFF. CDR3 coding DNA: TGTGTCAGTAGAGCGGAAAAACTGTTTTTT.

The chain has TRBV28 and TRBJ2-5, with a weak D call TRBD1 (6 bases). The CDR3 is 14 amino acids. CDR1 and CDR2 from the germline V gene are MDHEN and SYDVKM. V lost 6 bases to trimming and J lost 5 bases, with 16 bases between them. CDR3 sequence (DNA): TGTGCCAGCAGACCACAGGGACGTACGGAGACCCAGTACTTC. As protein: CASRPQGRTETQYF.

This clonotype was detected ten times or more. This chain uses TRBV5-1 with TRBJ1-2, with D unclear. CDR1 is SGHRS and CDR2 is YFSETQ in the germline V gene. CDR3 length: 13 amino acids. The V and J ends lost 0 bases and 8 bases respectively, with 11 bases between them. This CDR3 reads CASSLEGPYGYTF. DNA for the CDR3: TGCGCCAGCAGCTTGGAAGGGCCTTACGGCTACACCTTC.